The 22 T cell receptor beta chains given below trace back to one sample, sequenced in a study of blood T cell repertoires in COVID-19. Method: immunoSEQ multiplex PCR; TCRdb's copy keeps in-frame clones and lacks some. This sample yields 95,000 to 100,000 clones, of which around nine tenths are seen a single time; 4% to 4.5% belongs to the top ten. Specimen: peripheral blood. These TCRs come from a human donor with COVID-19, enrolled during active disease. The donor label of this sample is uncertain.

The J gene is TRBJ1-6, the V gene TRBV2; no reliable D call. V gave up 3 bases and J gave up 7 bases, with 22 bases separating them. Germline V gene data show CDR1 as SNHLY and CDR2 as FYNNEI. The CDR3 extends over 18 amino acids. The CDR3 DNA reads TGTGCCAGCAGTGATTCTAGTCTGAAGGCGGTCGGGAATTCACCCCTCCACTTT. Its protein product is CASSDSSLKAVGNSPLHF.

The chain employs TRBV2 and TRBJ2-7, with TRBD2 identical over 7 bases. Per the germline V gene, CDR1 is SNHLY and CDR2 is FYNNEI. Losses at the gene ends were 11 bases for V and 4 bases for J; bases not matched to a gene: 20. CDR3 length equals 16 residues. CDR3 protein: CACRENPVAGAYEQYF. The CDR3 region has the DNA TGTGCCTGCCGCGAGAATCCTGTGGCGGGAGCTTACGAGCAGTACTTC.

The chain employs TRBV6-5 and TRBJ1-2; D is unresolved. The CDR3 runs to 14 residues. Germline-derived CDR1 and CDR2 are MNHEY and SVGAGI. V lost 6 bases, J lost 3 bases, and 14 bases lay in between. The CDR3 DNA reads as TGTGCCAGCAGATTGAGTGCAGACTACTATGGCTACACCTTC. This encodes CASRLSADYYGYTF.

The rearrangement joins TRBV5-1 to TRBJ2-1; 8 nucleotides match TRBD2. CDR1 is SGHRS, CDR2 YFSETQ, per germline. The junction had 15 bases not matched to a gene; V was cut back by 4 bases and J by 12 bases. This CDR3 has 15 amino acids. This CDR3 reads CASSPSGGSAARQFF. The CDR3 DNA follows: TGCGCCAGCAGCCCCTCGGGAGGGTCCGCCGCCCGGCAGTTCTTC. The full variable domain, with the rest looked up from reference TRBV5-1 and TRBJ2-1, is KAGVTQTPRYLIKTRGQQVTLSCSPISGHRSVSWYQQTPGQGLQFLFEYFSETQRNKGNFPGRFSGRQFSNSRSEMNVSTLELGDSALYLCASSPSGGSAARQFFGPGTRLTVL.

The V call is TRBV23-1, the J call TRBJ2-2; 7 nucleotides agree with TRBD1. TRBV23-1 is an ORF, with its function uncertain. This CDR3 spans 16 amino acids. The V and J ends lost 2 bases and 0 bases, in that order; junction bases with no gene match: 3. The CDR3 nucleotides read TGCGCCAGCAGTCAACCCGGGACAGCGAACACCGGGGAGCTGTTTTTT. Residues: CASSQPGTANTGELFF.

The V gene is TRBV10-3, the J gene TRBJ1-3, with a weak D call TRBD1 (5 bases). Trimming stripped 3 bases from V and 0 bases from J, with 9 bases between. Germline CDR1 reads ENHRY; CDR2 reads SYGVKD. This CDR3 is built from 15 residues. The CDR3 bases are TGTGCCATCAGTGACGGGGGGATCTCTGGAAACACCATATATTTT. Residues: CAISDGGISGNTIYF.

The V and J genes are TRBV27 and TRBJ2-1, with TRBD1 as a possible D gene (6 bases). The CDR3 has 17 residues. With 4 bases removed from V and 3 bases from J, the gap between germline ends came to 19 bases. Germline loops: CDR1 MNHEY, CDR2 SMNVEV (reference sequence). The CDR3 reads CASSYSLGDTGYNEQFF. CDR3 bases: TGTGCCAGCAGTTATTCCCTAGGGGACACAGGCTACAATGAGCAGTTCTTC.

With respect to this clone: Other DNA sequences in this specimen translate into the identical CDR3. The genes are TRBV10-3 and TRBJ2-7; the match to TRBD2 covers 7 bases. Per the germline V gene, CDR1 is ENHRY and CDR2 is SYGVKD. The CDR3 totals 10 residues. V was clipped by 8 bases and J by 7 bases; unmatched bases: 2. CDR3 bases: TGTGCCATCGGGGGGGAGGAGCAGTACTTC. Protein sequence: CAIGGEEQYF.

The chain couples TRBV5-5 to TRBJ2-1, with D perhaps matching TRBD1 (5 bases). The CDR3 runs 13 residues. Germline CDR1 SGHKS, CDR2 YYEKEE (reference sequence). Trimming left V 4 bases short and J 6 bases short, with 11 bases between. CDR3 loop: CASSMTARNEQFF. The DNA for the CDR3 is TGTGCCAGCAGCATGACAGCCCGCAATGAGCAGTTCTTC.

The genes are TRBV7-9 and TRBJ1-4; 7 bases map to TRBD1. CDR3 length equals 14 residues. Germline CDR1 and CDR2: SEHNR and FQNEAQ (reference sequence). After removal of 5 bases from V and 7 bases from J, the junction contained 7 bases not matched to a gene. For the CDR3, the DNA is TGTGCCAGCAGCCGAAAGGGGGCGACTGAAAAACTGTTTTTT. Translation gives CASSRKGATEKLFF.

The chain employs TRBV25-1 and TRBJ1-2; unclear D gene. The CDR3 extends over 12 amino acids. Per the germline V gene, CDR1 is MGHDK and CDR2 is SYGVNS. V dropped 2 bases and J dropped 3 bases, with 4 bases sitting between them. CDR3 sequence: CASSEQDYGYTF. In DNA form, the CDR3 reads TGTGCCAGCAGTGAACAGGACTATGGCTACACCTTC.

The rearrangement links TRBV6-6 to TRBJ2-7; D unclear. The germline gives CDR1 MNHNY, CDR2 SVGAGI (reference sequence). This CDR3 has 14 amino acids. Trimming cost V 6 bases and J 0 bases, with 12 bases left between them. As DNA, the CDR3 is TGTGCCAGCAGCAAAGACTCGAGCTCCTACGAGCAGTACTTC. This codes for CASSKDSSSYEQYF.

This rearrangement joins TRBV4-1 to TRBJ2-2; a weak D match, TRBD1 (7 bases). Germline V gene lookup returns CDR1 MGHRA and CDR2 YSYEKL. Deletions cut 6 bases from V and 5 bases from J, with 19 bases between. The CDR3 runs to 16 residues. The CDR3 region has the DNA TGCGCCAGCAGTACGAGGGGGGCAGGGGGGACCGGGGAGCTGTTTTTT. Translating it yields CASSTRGAGGTGELFF.

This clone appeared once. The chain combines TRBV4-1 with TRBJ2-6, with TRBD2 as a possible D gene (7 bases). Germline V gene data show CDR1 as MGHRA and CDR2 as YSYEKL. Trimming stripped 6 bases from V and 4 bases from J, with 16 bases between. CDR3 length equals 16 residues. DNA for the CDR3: TGCGCCAGCAGTCACACAGGGAGGGCAGGGGCCAACGTCCTGACTTTC. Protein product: CASSHTGRAGANVLTF.

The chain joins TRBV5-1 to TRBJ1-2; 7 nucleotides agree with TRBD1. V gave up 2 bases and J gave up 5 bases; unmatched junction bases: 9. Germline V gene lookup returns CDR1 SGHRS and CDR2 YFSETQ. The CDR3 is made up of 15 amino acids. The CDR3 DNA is TGCGCCAGCAGCTTAGCGGCAGGGGGGAGGTATGGCTACACCTTC. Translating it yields CASSLAAGGRYGYTF.

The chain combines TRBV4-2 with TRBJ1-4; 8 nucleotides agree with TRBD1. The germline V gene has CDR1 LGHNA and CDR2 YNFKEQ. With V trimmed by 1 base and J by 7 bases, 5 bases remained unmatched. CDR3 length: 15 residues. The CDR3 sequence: CASSQVQGEAEKLFF. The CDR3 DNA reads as TGTGCCAGCAGCCAAGTACAGGGGGAAGCTGAAAAACTGTTTTTT.

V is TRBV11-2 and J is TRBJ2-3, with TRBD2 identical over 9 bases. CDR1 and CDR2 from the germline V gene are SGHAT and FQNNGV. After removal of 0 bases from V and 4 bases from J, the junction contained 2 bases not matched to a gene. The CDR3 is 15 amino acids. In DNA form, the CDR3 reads TGTGCCAGCAGCTTAGAGGCGGGGGGGCCAGATACGCAGTATTTT. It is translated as CASSLEAGGPDTQYF.

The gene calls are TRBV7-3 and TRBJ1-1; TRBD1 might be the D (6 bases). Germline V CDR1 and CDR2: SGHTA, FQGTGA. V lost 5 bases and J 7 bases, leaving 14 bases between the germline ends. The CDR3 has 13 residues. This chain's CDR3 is CASSPGQPNEAFF. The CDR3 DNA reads TGTGCCAGCAGCCCAGGACAGCCCAATGAAGCTTTCTTT.

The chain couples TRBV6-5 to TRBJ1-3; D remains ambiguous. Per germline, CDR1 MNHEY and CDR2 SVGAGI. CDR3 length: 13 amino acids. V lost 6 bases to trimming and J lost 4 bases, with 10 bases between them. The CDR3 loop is CASRRGSGNTIYF. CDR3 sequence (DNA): TGTGCCAGCAGACGAGGATCGGGAAACACCATATATTTT.

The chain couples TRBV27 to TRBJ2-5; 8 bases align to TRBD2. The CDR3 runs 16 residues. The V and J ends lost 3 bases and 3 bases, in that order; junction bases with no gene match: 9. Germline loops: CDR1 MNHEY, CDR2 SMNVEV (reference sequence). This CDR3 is CASSFGRGWGEETQYF. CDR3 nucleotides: TGTGCCAGCAGTTTCGGGAGGGGCTGGGGGGAAGAGACCCAGTACTTC.

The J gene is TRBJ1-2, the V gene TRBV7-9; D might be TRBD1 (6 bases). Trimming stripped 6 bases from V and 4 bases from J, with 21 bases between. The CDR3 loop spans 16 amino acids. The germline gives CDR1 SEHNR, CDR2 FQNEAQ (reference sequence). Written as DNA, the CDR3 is TGTGCCAGCAGTGAGGGGGGCAGGGAGGGCATCTATGGCTACACCTTC. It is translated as CASSEGGREGIYGYTF.

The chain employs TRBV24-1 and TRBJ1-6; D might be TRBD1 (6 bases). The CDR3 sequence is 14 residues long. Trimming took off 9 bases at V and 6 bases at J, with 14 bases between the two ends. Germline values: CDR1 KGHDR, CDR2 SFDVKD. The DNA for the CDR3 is TGTGCCACCCCCAGGGGTTTCGGTAATTCACCCCTCCACTTT. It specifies CATPRGFGNSPLHF.